The 11 T cell receptor beta chains listed next were all sequenced from one sample in a study of cytomegalovirus exposure and HLA in healthy donors. PCR was performed using 60 Vbeta and 13 Jbeta primers. The protocol was immunoSEQ multiplex PCR, while the TCRdb copy is restricted to in-frame clones and leaves out a portion. Across 55,000 to 85,000 clones, the top ten clones capture 1.5% to 2% of the sample. Sequencing was done on a sample of PBMCs. Receptor source: a woman younger than 45 in good health and CMV-seronegative.

The chain uses TRBV4-3 and TRBJ2-7; tentatively, D is TRBD1 (6 bases). V shed 2 bases and J shed 4 bases, with 18 bases lying between them. The germline V gene encodes CDR1 LGHNA and CDR2 YSLEER. This CDR3 has 16 residues. CDR3 loop: CASSQPFSGTLYEQYF. CDR3 DNA sequence: TGCGCCAGCAGCCAACCCTTTTCCGGGACACTTTACGAGCAGTACTTC.

The chain employs TRBV15 and TRBJ1-5, with 8 nucleotides matching TRBD1. V dropped 1 base and J dropped 4; count of bases not matched to a gene: 6. CDR3 size: 16 residues. Looked up from germline, CDR1 is LNHNV and CDR2 is YYDKDF (reference sequence). The CDR3 region has the DNA TGTGCCACCAGCAGAGTGGCACAGGGGGGTAATCAGCCCCAGCATTTT. It codes for CATSRVAQGGNQPQHF. The full variable domain, with the rest looked up from reference TRBV15 and TRBJ1-5, is DAMVIQNPRYQVTQFGKPVTLSCSQTLNHNVMYWYQQKSSQAPKLLFHYYDKDFNNEADTPDNFQSRRPNTSFCFLDIRSPGLGDTAMYLCATSRVAQGGNQPQHFGDGTRLSIL.

With respect to this clone: This same CDR3 is encoded by further DNA sequences in the sample. This chain joins TRBV4-1 and TRBJ1-1, with 7 nucleotides matching TRBD1. In germline, CDR1 is MGHRA, CDR2 YSYEKL. Trimming at V came to 4 bases and at J to 0 bases, leaving 2 bases not matched to a gene. The CDR3 runs 14 residues. CDR3 sequence: CASSPGQLNTEAFF. The DNA for the CDR3 is TGCGCCAGCAGCCCGGGACAGCTGAACACTGAAGCTTTCTTT.

The chain carries TRBV6-6 and TRBJ2-7, with unresolved D. V lost 5 bases and J lost 2, with 7 bases in between. This CDR3 is 12 amino acids long. In germline, CDR1 is MNHNY, CDR2 SVGAGI (reference sequence). The DNA of the CDR3 is TGTGCCAGCAGTCAAAGCCCCTACGAGCAGTACTTC. Its translation: CASSQSPYEQYF.

This sequence joins TRBV13 and TRBJ1-2; 8 positions agree with TRBD1. The CDR3 sequence is 16 residues long. The V segment lost 0 bases and the J segment 4 bases; nucleotides outside the gene matches: 7. The germline V gene has CDR1 PRHDT and CDR2 FYEKMQ (reference sequence). The CDR3 nucleotides are TGTGCCAGCAGCTTAGGTCAGGGGGCGCACGGCTATGGCTACACCTTC. Its protein product is CASSLGQGAHGYGYTF.

V and J are TRBV13 and TRBJ1-1; 9 bases are shared with TRBD1. The CDR3 is 16 residues long. After removal of 2 bases from V and 1 base from J, the junction contained 5 bases not matched to a gene. CDR1 PRHDT and CDR2 FYEKMQ come from the germline V gene (reference sequence). This CDR3 reads CASSLRGTGSNTEAFF. The DNA of the CDR3 is TGTGCCAGCAGCTTAAGGGGGACAGGGTCGAACACTGAAGCTTTCTTT.

The chain has TRBV4-3 and TRBJ2-7, with 9 bases fitting TRBD2. Germline values: CDR1 LGHNA, CDR2 YSLEER. The CDR3 loop spans 16 amino acids. J lost 0 bases, V lost 0 bases, and 3 bases had no gene match. CDR3 nucleotide sequence: TGCGCCAGCAGCCAAGATCTAGCGGGGAGCTCCTACGAGCAGTACTTC. Residues: CASSQDLAGSSYEQYF.

The V gene is TRBV7-6, the J gene TRBJ2-3; the match to TRBD2 covers 13 bases. The trim removed 8 bases at V and 4 bases at J, leaving 6 bases unmatched. The CDR3 consists of 15 residues. Germline assignment: CDR1 SGHVS and CDR2 FNYEAQ. The CDR3 sequence is CASCRTSGSPDTQYF. The CDR3 DNA reads TGTGCCAGCTGCCGGACTAGCGGGAGCCCAGATACGCAGTATTTT.

Here the CDR3 reads CASSPGQNTGELFF. CDR3 sequence (DNA): TGTGCCAGCAGCCCCGGACAGAACACCGGGGAGCTGTTTTTT. V usage is TRBV7-9 and J usage is TRBJ2-2, with TRBD1 as a possible D gene (5 bases). Germline CDR1 is SEHNR and CDR2 is FQNEAQ (reference sequence). Between the trimmed V and J ends, which lost 5 bases and 1 base, there was a span of 8 bases. The CDR3 sequence is 14 residues long. Full variable domain (missing parts from reference TRBV7-9 and TRBJ2-2): DTGVSQNPRHKITKRGQNVTFRCDPISEHNRLYWYRQTLGQGPEFLTYFQNEAQLEKSRLLSDRFSAERPKGSFSTLEIQRTEQGDSAMYLCASSPGQNTGELFFGEGSRLTVL.

The chain combines TRBV27 with TRBJ2-7; 13 bases are shared with TRBD2. V trimming: 4 bases; J trimming: 3 bases; junction bases outside the gene matches: 9. The CDR3 runs to 17 residues. Germline values: CDR1 MNHEY, CDR2 SMNVEV (reference sequence). CDR3 nucleotides: TGTGCCAGCAGTTCGACTAGCGGGAGGACTCCCCTCTACGAGCAGTACTTC. It encodes CASSSTSGRTPLYEQYF.

This rearrangement joins TRBV6-5 to TRBJ1-1; no firm D call. Trimming cost V 0 bases and J 4 bases, with 12 bases left between them. This CDR3 region has 15 residues. The germline gives CDR1 MNHEY, CDR2 SVGAGI. CDR3 sequence reads: CASSYSSEVSTEAFF. The CDR3 DNA sequence: TGTGCCAGCAGTTACTCGTCGGAGGTGAGCACTGAAGCTTTCTTT.